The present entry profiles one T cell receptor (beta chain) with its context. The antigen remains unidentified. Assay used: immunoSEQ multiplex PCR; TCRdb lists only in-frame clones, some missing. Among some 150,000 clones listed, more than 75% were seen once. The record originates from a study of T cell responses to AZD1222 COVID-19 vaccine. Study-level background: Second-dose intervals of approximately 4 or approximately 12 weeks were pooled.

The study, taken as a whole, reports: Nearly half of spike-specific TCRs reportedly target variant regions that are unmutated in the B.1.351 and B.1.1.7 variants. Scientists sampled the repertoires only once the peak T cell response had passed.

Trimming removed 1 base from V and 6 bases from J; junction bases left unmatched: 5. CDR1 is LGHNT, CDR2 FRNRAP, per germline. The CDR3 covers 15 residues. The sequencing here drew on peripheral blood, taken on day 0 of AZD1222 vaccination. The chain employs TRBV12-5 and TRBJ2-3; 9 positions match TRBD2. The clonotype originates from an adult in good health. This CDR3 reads CASGLGSGSADTQYF. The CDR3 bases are TGTGCTAGTGGTTTGGGTAGCGGGAGTGCCGATACGCAGTATTTT. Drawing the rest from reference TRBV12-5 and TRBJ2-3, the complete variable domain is DARVTQTPRHKVTEMGQEVTMRCQPILGHNTVFWYRQTMMQGLELLAYFRNRAPLDDSGMPKDRFSAEMPDATLATLKIQPSEPRDSAVYFCASGLGSGSADTQYFGPGTRLTVL.